This T cell receptor (beta chain) came from a study of blood T cell repertoires in COVID-19. Turning to the study itself: The United States, Italy and Spain were the sources of the acute and convalescent COVID-19 samples. T cells, B-cell-depleted T cells, or PBMCs provided the cDNA or gDNA that served as material.

V gave up 0 bases and J gave up 4 bases; unmatched junction bases: 5. This CDR3 has 15 amino acids. Germline loops: CDR1 SGDLS, CDR2 YYNGEE. As handled by the study authors: Amplifying reference gene primers gave estimates of nucleated cell counts. Assay used: immunoSEQ multiplex PCR; TCRdb lists only in-frame clones, some missing. V, J and clone size were drawn from that table, and D and trimming were deduced from the DNA. The top ten clones hold around 3.4% of a sample with fewer than 150,000 clones, around 87% of them seen once. This clonotype originated in a woman aged 60-75 years with acute or convalescent COVID-19. This chain uses TRBV9 with TRBJ2-7, with 9 bases identical to TRBD2. Sequencing used peripheral blood. The CDR3 sequence is CASSVAAGGIYEQYF. CDR3 coding DNA: TGTGCCAGCAGCGTAGCCGCGGGGGGGATATACGAGCAGTACTTC.